The 32 T cell receptor beta chains below were found in one sample sequenced in a study of blood T cell repertoires in COVID-19. Data came from immunoSEQ multiplex PCR; TCRdb stores just in-frame clones and leaves some out. The table shows more than 50,000 clones, with approximately 90% occurring only once. The sequenced sample consisted of peripheral blood. These TCRs come from a human donor in a cohort sampled during active COVID-19.

The rearrangement joins TRBV14 to TRBJ2-7; 8 bases align to TRBD2. V was clipped by 4 bases and J by 6 bases; unmatched bases: 5. There are 13 residues in the CDR3. Germline V gene sequence: CDR1 SGHDN, CDR2 FVKESK. Written as DNA, the CDR3 is TGTGCCAGCAGCCCCGGGACTAGAAGCGAGCAGTACTTC. Its translation: CASSPGTRSEQYF.

The chain recombines TRBV9 with TRBJ1-2, with D unclear. V was pared by 0 bases and J by 5 bases, with 11 bases between. CDR1 and CDR2 from the germline V gene are SGDLS and YYNGEE. The CDR3 extends over 14 amino acids. The CDR3 region has the DNA TGTGCCAGCAGCGTAGGAATGGCGGTTTATGGCTACACCTTC. It is translated as CASSVGMAVYGYTF.

The chain has TRBV10-2 and TRBJ2-1; a possible D gene is TRBD2 (6 bases). Per the germline V gene, CDR1 is WSHSY and CDR2 is SAAADI. The CDR3 loop spans 12 amino acids. V lost 8 bases and J lost 3, with 8 bases in between. This chain's CDR3 is CASSTSYNEQFF. The DNA of the CDR3 is TGCGCCAGCTCGACTAGCTACAATGAGCAGTTCTTC.

The V and J genes are TRBV7-9 and TRBJ1-4; D ambiguous. CDR3 length: 11 residues. The germline V gene has CDR1 SEHNR and CDR2 FQNEAQ (reference sequence). This CDR3 is CAWTSNEKLFF. CDR3 nucleotides: TGTGCATGGACTAGCAATGAAAAACTGTTTTTT.

The CDR3 region has the DNA TGCGCCAGCAGCTCCGACAGCCTTACTGAGCAGTTCTTC. Translating it yields CASSSDSLTEQFF. The gene calls are TRBV5-1 and TRBJ2-1, with a possible D match to TRBD1 (5 bases). Germline V CDR1 and CDR2: SGHRS, YFSETQ. This CDR3 has 13 amino acids. The V and J ends lost 3 bases and 9 bases respectively, with 13 bases between them.

The gene calls are TRBV4-2 and TRBJ2-2, with 9 bases fitting TRBD2. Per germline, CDR1 LGHNA and CDR2 YNFKEQ. The CDR3 loop spans 17 amino acids. With V trimmed by 1 base and J by 5 bases, 8 bases remained unmatched. CDR3 amino acids: CASSQAGGGRETGELFF. The CDR3 DNA follows: TGTGCCAGCAGCCAAGCCGGTGGCGGGAGGGAAACCGGGGAGCTGTTTTTT.

The chain joins TRBV2 to TRBJ1-2, with D possibly TRBD1 on 5 matching bases. CDR3 length: 14 residues. Trimming cost V 4 bases and J 4 bases, with 13 bases left between them. CDR1 SNHLY and CDR2 FYNNEI come from the germline V gene. The CDR3 is CASSGIREGYGYTF. The CDR3 DNA follows: TGTGCCAGCAGTGGGATCAGGGAGGGCTATGGCTACACCTTC.

This clone was found once. The chain is built from TRBV11-3 and TRBJ2-4; D is perhaps TRBD2 (7 bases). The CDR3 has 16 amino acids. The V end was cut by 0 bases, the J end by 8 bases, with 17 bases between. Germline CDR1 SGHNT, CDR2 YENEEA. The CDR3 sequence: CASSLDGTGRGDIQYF. CDR3 coding DNA: TGTGCCAGCAGCTTAGATGGTACAGGGAGGGGTGACATTCAGTACTTC.

The chain recombines TRBV9 with TRBJ1-1; possible D gene TRBD1, 6 bases. V gave up 3 bases and J gave up 1 base, with 10 bases separating them. Germline V gene lookup returns CDR1 SGDLS and CDR2 YYNGEE. The CDR3 runs 14 residues. Here the CDR3 reads CASSAQGKNTEAFF. DNA for the CDR3: TGTGCCAGCAGCGCTCAGGGGAAGAACACTGAAGCTTTCTTT.

The chain uses TRBV5-1 and TRBJ2-5; TRBD2 might be the D (7 bases). CDR1 and CDR2 from the germline V gene are SGHRS and YFSETQ. The V and J ends lost 4 bases and 5 bases respectively, with 21 bases between them. The CDR3 is 16 amino acids. The CDR3, as DNA: TGCGCCAGCAGCCTAGGAGGGGGGGCGCCTAGGGAGACCCAGTACTTC. This codes for CASSLGGGAPRETQYF.

J is TRBJ2-1 and V is TRBV5-1; 10 bases fit TRBD2. Germline lookup yields CDR1 SGHRS and CDR2 YFSETQ. CDR3 length: 14 residues. V trimming: 5 bases; J trimming: 7 bases; junction bases outside the gene matches: 6. The CDR3 sequence is CASRPSGSLNEQFF. For the CDR3, the DNA is TGCGCCAGCAGGCCTAGCGGGAGTCTGAATGAGCAGTTCTTC.

This chain links TRBV7-9 with TRBJ1-2; 8 nucleotides line up with TRBD1. Losses at the gene ends were 6 bases for V and 7 bases for J; bases not matched to a gene: 7. The germline V gene has CDR1 SEHNR and CDR2 FQNEAQ (reference sequence). The CDR3 consists of 13 residues. The CDR3, as DNA: TGTGCCAGCAGTTCGGACAGGGTCGGTGGCTACACCTTC. The encoded protein is CASSSDRVGGYTF.

The rearrangement links TRBV3-1 (or the pseudogene TRBV3-2) to TRBJ2-7, with 12 bases fitting TRBD1. CDR1 and CDR2 from the germline V gene are LGHDT and YNNKEL (reference sequence). This CDR3 comprises 14 residues. With V trimmed by 2 bases and J by 12 bases, 8 bases remained unmatched. CDR3 protein: CASSQLSGTGGPYF. Written as DNA, the CDR3 is TGTGCCAGCAGCCAACTATCCGGGACAGGGGGCCCGTACTTC.

The gene calls are TRBV6-1 and TRBJ1-5; TRBD1 matches at 9 bases. CDR3 size: 16 residues. Trimming cost V 4 bases and J 6 bases; bases outside gene matches: 10. The germline V gene encodes CDR1 MNHNS and CDR2 SASEGT. The CDR3 nucleotides are TGTGCCAGCAGTGTCTATGGACAGGGGAAAGGTCAGCCCCAGCATTTT. Translated, it gives CASSVYGQGKGQPQHF.

This clone was seen once. The chain combines TRBV5-5 with TRBJ2-7; TRBD2 agrees at 13 bases. This CDR3 has 15 residues. Germline V CDR1 and CDR2: SGHKS, YYEKEE (reference sequence). The V and J ends lost 4 bases and 4 bases, in that order; junction bases with no gene match: 5. The CDR3 is CASSQGLAGAYEQYF. Here the CDR3 DNA reads TGTGCCAGCAGCCAAGGACTAGCGGGAGCGTACGAGCAGTACTTC.

This chain links TRBV7-9 with TRBJ1-1; the D is unclear. This CDR3 contains 15 residues. Trimming cost V 0 bases and J 0 bases, with 8 bases left between them. Germline V gene data show CDR1 as SEHNR and CDR2 as FQNEAQ (reference sequence). CDR3 protein: CASSLAEVMNTEAFF. In nucleotides, the CDR3 is TGTGCCAGCAGCTTAGCAGAGGTCATGAACACTGAAGCTTTCTTT.

The V call is TRBV13, the J call TRBJ2-7, with D tentatively TRBD2 (6 bases). V was clipped by 7 bases and J by 4 bases, with 17 bases between them. Per the germline V gene, CDR1 is PRHDT and CDR2 is FYEKMQ (reference sequence). The CDR3 runs 14 residues. CDR3 in amino acids: CASTARDSQYEQYF. CDR3 coding DNA: TGTGCCAGCACCGCGCGGGACTCTCAATACGAGCAGTACTTC.

V gene TRBV19 combines with J gene TRBJ2-7; TRBD2 matches 7 bases. The CDR3 contains 15 residues. Germline CDR1 and CDR2: LNHDA and SQIVND (reference sequence). V was pared by 5 bases and J by 6 bases, with 13 bases of the junction left unmatched. The CDR3 DNA sequence: TGTGCCAGTAGTCCTAACCGAGGACTAGTTGTCGAGCAGTACTTC. It encodes CASSPNRGLVVEQYF.

The rearrangement links TRBV4-1 to TRBJ2-1, with D perhaps TRBD2 (6 bases). This CDR3 contains 20 residues. V was shortened by 1 base and J by 4 bases, with 26 bases between the two germline ends. Per the germline V gene, CDR1 is MGHRA and CDR2 is YSYEKL. As DNA, the CDR3 is TGCGCCAGCAGCCAAGGAGGGAGGACCAAACCGATGTTGTATTACAATGAGCAGTTCTTC. Its protein product is CASSQGGRTKPMLYYNEQFF.

The CDR3 loop is CASSPRVSRETQYF. CDR3 nucleotide sequence: TGTGCCAGCAGTCCCAGGGTTAGCCGAGAGACCCAGTACTTC. The chain has TRBV27 and TRBJ2-5, with D perhaps matching TRBD1 (5 bases). Germline V gives CDR1 MNHEY, CDR2 SMNVEV (reference sequence). The CDR3 contains 14 residues. Trimming removed 5 bases at V and 4 bases at J, with 14 bases between.

The rearrangement uses TRBV7-2 and TRBJ2-5, with D perhaps TRBD2 (6 bases). Germline CDR1 reads SGHTA; CDR2 reads FQGNSA. The CDR3 extends over 15 amino acids. V lost 2 bases and J lost 2, with 12 bases in between. The CDR3 region is CASSLFGGIQETQYF. CDR3 nucleotide sequence: TGTGCCAGCAGCTTATTCGGCGGGATACAAGAGACCCAGTACTTC.

The chain has TRBV5-4 and TRBJ2-7; the match to TRBD2 covers 7 bases. Unmatched junction bases numbered 8, after V lost 0 bases and J lost 2 bases. From germline, CDR1 is SGHNT and CDR2 YYREEE (reference sequence). The length of the CDR3 is 16 residues. CDR3 amino acids: CASSLGEGLGPYEQYF. The DNA of the CDR3 is TGTGCCAGCAGCTTGGGGGAGGGCCTGGGCCCCTACGAGCAGTACTTC.

Here the CDR3 reads CASSITAGGYEQYF. The DNA for the CDR3 is TGTGCCAGTAGTATAACGGCAGGGGGCTACGAGCAGTACTTC. This chain joins TRBV19 and TRBJ2-7; 7 bases fit TRBD1. V was clipped by 2 bases and J by 3 bases; unmatched bases: 4. The germline V gene encodes CDR1 LNHDA and CDR2 SQIVND (reference sequence). The CDR3 has 14 residues.

The chain couples TRBV4-3 to TRBJ2-1, with TRBD1 identical over 9 bases. CDR1 LGHNA and CDR2 YSLEER come from the germline V gene. V shed 7 bases, J shed 5 bases, and the junction held 9 bases outside the gene matches. The CDR3 is 15 residues long. CDR3 protein: CASTMDRGSDNEQFF. In DNA form, the CDR3 reads TGCGCCAGCACAATGGACAGGGGATCGGACAATGAGCAGTTCTTC.

The rearrangement uses TRBV11-3 and TRBJ2-1; 7 bases are shared with TRBD1. This CDR3 has 15 residues. The germline gives CDR1 SGHNT, CDR2 YENEEA. The junction had 7 bases not matched to a gene; V was cut back by 5 bases and J by 3 bases. The CDR3 is CASSLRQGNYNEQFF. The CDR3 DNA follows: TGTGCCAGCAGCCTCCGACAGGGAAACTACAATGAGCAGTTCTTC.

This clone has a single count. The chain is built from TRBV10-3 and TRBJ2-5; D is ambiguous. V shed 0 bases and J shed 3 bases, with 5 bases lying between them. The CDR3 is 13 amino acids. Germline lookup yields CDR1 ENHRY and CDR2 SYGVKD. In DNA form, the CDR3 reads TGTGCCATCAGTGAGTCCATAGAAGAGACCCAGTACTTC. Protein product: CAISESIEETQYF.

The CDR3 loop reads CASRGTRGQVEQFF. DNA for the CDR3: TGTGCCAGCAGGGGGACTAGGGGGCAAGTTGAGCAGTTCTTC. V usage is TRBV28 and J usage is TRBJ2-1, with D possibly matching TRBD2 (8 bases). V lost 6 bases to trimming and J lost 9 bases, with 18 bases between them. The CDR3 has 14 amino acids. Germline V lookup: CDR1 MDHEN, CDR2 SYDVKM.

The genes are TRBV11-2 and TRBJ2-7; weak D call: TRBD1 (6 bases). The CDR3 runs to 15 residues. V was clipped by 8 bases and J by 3 bases, with 20 bases between them. Germline CDR1 SGHAT, CDR2 FQNNGV. CDR3 residues: CASHIGVSGVYEQYF. CDR3 nucleotide sequence: TGTGCCAGCCACATTGGGGTTTCAGGGGTCTACGAGCAGTACTTC.

The chain couples TRBV19 to TRBJ2-7; 10 positions agree with TRBD2. CDR1 and CDR2 (germline): LNHDA, SQIVND (reference sequence). The CDR3 consists of 15 residues. V shed 4 bases and J 0 bases; nucleotides not matched to a gene: 3. Written as DNA, the CDR3 is TGTGCCAGTAGTAGGCTAGCGGGAGACTCCTACGAGCAGTACTTC. This codes for CASSRLAGDSYEQYF.

The chain recombines TRBV7-2 with TRBJ2-6, with TRBD1 matching 7 bases. Losses at the gene ends were 5 bases for V and 0 bases for J; bases not matched to a gene: 7. This CDR3 is 17 amino acids long. Per germline, CDR1 SGHTA and CDR2 FQGNSA. In DNA form, the CDR3 reads TGTGCCAGCAGCCCCGACAGGGTGCTCTCTGGGGCCAACGTCCTGACTTTC. It yields the protein CASSPDRVLSGANVLTF.

This chain joins TRBV11-3 and TRBJ2-1, with 11 bases matching TRBD2. With 1 base clipped from V and 4 bases from J, the junction kept 9 bases outside the gene matches. Germline loops: CDR1 SGHNT, CDR2 YENEEA. The CDR3 is 18 residues long. CDR3 DNA: TGTGCCAGCAGCTTAGGCCAATCTAGCGGGAGGCAGTACAATGAGCAGTTCTTC. It encodes CASSLGQSSGRQYNEQFF. The whole variable domain, remainder taken from reference TRBV11-3 and TRBJ2-1, is EAGVVQSPRYKIIEKKQPVAFWCNPISGHNTLYWYLQNLGQGPELLIRYENEEAVDDSQLPKDRFSAERLKGVDSTLKIQPAELGDSAVYLCASSLGQSSGRQYNEQFFGPGTRLTVL.

V gene TRBV7-2 combines with J gene TRBJ2-1, with D perhaps TRBD2 (6 bases). The germline V gene encodes CDR1 SGHTA and CDR2 FQGNSA. The length of the CDR3 is 15 residues. The germline V and J ends were trimmed by 2 bases and 0 bases, with 8 bases remaining between them. This CDR3 reads CASSLMEGSYNEQFF. DNA of the CDR3: TGTGCCAGCAGCTTAATGGAGGGCTCCTACAATGAGCAGTTCTTC.